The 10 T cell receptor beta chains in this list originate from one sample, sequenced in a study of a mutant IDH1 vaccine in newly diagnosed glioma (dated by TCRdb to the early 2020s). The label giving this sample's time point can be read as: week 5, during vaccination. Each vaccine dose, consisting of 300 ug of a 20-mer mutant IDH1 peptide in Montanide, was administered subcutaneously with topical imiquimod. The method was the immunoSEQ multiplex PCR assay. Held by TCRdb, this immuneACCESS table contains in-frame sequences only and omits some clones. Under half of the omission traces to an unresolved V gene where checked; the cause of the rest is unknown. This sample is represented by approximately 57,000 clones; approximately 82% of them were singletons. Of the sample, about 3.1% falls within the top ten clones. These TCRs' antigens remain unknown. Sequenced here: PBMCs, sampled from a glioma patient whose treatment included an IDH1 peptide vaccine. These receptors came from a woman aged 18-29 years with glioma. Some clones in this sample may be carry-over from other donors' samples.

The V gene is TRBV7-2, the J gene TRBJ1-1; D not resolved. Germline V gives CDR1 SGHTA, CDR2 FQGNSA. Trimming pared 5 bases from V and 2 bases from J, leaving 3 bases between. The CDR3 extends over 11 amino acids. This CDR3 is CASSANTEAFF. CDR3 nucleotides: TGTGCCAGCAGCGCCAACACTGAAGCTTTCTTT.

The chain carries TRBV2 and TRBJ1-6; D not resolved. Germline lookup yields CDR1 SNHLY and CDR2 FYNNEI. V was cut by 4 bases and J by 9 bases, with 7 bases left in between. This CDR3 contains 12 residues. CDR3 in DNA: TGTGCCAGCAGTGGGGAACCTTCACCCCTCCACTTT. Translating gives CASSGEPSPLHF.

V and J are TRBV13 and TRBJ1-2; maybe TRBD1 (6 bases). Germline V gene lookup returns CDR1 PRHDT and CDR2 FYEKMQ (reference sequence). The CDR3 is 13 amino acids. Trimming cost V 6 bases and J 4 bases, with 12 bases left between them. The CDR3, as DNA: TGTGCCAGCAGACAACAGGGAGGCTATGGCTACACCTTC. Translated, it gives CASRQQGGYGYTF.

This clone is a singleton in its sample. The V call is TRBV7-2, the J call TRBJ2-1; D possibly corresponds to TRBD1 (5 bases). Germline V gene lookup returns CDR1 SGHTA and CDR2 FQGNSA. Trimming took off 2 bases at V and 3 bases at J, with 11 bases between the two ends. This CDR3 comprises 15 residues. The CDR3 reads CASSLIGAIYNEQFF. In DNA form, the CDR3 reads TGTGCCAGCAGCTTAATTGGGGCTATCTACAATGAGCAGTTCTTC. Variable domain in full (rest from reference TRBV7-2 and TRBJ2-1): GAGVSQSPSNKVTEKGKDVELRCDPISGHTALYWYRQSLGQGLEFLIYFQGNSAPDKSGLPSDRFSAERTGGSVSTLTIQRTQQEDSAVYLCASSLIGAIYNEQFFGPGTRLTVL.

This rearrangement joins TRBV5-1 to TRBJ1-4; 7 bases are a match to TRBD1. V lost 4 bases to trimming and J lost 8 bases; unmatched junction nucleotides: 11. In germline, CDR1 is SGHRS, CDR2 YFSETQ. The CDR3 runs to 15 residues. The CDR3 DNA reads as TGCGCCAGCAGCGTCTCCGGGACAGCAGGGGAAAAACTGTTTTTT. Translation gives CASSVSGTAGEKLFF.

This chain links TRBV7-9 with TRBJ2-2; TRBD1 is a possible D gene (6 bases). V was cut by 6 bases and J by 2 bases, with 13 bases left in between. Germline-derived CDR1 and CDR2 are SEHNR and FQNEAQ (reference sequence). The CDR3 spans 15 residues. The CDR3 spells CASRTGPINTGELFF. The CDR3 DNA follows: TGTGCCAGCAGAACAGGGCCTATCAACACCGGGGAGCTGTTTTTT.

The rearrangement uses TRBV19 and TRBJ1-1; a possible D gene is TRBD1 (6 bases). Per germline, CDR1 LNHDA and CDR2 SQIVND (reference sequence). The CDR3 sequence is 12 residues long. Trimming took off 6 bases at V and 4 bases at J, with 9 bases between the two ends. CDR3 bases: TGTGCCAGTAGGTTGGACAGCACTGAAGCTTTCTTT. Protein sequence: CASRLDSTEAFF.

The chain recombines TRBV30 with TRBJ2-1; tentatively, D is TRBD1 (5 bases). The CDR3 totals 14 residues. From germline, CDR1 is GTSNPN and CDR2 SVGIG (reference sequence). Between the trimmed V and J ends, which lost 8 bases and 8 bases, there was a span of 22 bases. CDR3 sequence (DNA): TGTGCCCACCTAGGGGCCTCCCGAACCCATGAGCAGTTCTTC. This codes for CAHLGASRTHEQFF.

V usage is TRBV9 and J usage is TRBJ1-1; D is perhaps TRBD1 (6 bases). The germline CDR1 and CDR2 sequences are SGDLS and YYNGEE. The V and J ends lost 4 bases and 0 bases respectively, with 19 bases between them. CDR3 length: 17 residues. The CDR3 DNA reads TGTGCCAGCAGCCCGGCGGCCAGGGGTTACATGAACACTGAAGCTTTCTTT. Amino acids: CASSPAARGYMNTEAFF.

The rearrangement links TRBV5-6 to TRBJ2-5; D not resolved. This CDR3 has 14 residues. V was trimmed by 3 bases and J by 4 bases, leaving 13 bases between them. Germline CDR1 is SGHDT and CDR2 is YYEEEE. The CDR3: CASSSNTLGETQYF. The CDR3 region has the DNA TGTGCCAGCAGCTCTAATACCCTCGGAGAGACCCAGTACTTC.